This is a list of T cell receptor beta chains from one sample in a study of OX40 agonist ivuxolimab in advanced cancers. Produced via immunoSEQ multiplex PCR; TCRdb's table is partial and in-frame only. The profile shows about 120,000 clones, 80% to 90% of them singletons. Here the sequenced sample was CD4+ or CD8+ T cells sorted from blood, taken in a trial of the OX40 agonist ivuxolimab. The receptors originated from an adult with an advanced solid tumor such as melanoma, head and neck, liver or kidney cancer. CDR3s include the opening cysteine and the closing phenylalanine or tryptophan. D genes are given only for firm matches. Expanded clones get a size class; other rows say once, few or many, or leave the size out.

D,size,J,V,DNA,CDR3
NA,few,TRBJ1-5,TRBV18,TGTGCCAGCTCACCACCGGGGCAGGTGAATCAGCCCCAGCATTTT,CASSPPGQVNQPQHF
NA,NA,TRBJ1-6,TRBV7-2,TGTGCCAGCAGCTTATTAGGTTCACCCCTCCACTTT,CASSLLGSPLHF
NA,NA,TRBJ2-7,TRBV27,TGTGCCAGCAGTTTAAGCCGGGACAACTCCTACGAGCAGTACTTC,CASSLSRDNSYEQYF
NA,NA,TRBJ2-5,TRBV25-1,TGTGCCAGCAGTGATCCGGGGGTGGAAGAGACCCAGTACTTC,CASSDPGVEETQYF
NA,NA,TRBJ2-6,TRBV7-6,TGTGCCAGCAGCTTAATTACGGCACCGGCAGGGGAGTTACTTGCCAACGTCCTGACTTTC,CASSLITAPAGELLANVLTF
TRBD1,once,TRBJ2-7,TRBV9,TGTGCCAGCAGCGGAGGGACAGGGCCCGTCTCCTACGAGCAGTACTTC,CASSGGTGPVSYEQYF
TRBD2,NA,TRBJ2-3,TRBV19,TGTGCCAGTAGTCCCAGACTAGCGGGTCTAACAGATACGCAGTATTTT,CASSPRLAGLTDTQYF
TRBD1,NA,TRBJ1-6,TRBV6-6,TGTGCCAGCAGTCGCGCAGGGGGAGGCTCACCCCTCCACTTT,CASSRAGGGSPLHF
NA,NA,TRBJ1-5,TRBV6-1,TGTGCCAGCAGTTCCTCGTTGGGTCAGCCCCAGCATTTT,CASSSSLGQPQHF
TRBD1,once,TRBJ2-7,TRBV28,TGTGCCAGCAGGGACGAGGGGGCGGGCCGCATCGAGCAGTACTTC,CASRDEGAGRIEQYF
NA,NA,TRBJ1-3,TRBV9,TGTGCCAGTGGGGCGGAGGGTTTCCGAAACACCATATATTTT,CASGAEGFRNTIYF
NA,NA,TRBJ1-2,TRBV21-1,TGTGCCAGCGGACAGGGGGCGGATGGCTACACCTTC,CASGQGADGYTF
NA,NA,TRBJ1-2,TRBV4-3,TGCGCCAGCAGCCGCACGAATGACTATGGCTACACCTTC,CASSRTNDYGYTF
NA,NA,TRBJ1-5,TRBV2,TGTGCCAGCAGTAGACAGATTGTCAATCAGCCCCAGCATTTT,CASSRQIVNQPQHF
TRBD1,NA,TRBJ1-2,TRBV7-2,TGTGCCAGCAGCGGCCGGGACAGCGTCTATGGCTACACCTTC,CASSGRDSVYGYTF
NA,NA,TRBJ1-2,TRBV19,TGTGCCAGTAGTATAGTGGACTATGGCTACACCTTC,CASSIVDYGYTF
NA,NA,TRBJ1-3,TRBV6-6,TGTGCCAGCAGTTCGCCGGGACCGGGAAACACCATATATTTT,CASSSPGPGNTIYF
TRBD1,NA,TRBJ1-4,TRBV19,TGTGCCAGTAAAAACAGGGGCGGGAGCGCCAATGAAAAACTGTTTTTT,CASKNRGGSANEKLFF
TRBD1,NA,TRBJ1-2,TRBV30,TGTGCCTGGAGGACAGGGGGCTACTATGGCTACACCTTC,CAWRTGGYYGYTF
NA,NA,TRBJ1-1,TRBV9,TGTGCCAGCAGCGGTAATGGGGCGCAGGGCACTGAAGCTTTCTTT,CASSGNGAQGTEAFF
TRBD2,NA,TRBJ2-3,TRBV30,TGTGCCTGGAACGGGAGGGAATCAGATACGCAGTATTTT,CAWNGRESDTQYF
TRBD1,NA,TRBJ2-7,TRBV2,TGTGCCAGCAGTGAAGAGGGGACAGGGGCCTACGAGCAGTACTTC,CASSEEGTGAYEQYF
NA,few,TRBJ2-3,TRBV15,TGTGCCACCAGCAGAGATACAGGACAGCAGCAGTATTTT,CATSRDTGQQQYF
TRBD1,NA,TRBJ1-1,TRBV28,TGTGCCAGCAGTTTTGGGGACAGGGCGAACACTGAAGCTTTCTTT,CASSFGDRANTEAFF